By frequency, the clone carrying this T cell receptor (beta chain) registers medium-sized. The antigen remains unidentified. This entry belongs to a study of human CD8 memory T cell subsets. The study's findings and limits: Only minimal overlap was seen between the stem-like memory and the precursor exhausted T cell repertoires.

CDR3 length: 16 residues. Germline-derived CDR1 and CDR2 are SGHDN and FVKESK. Healthy donors provided the buffy coats that yielded the PBMC. TCR beta libraries were made by UMI-labeled 5' RACE. No DNA is given; TCRdb re-called the 5' RACE reads and lists each CDR3 protein once. This sample's table has 3,000 to 4,500 distinct CDR3 sequences. The sequenced sample was CD8+ T cells from PBMCs. This chain links TRBV14 with TRBJ2-1; the D gene TCRdb calls, TRBD2, cannot be checked with no DNA. This receptor was identified in a human donor in good health. The CDR3 here is CASSQMGGPKYNEQFF.